Sequencing of this T cell receptor (beta chain) was carried out in a study of shared clonotypes between healthy human individuals. Overall study: CD8 memory received one plate per donor, CD8 naive two, CD4 memory three and CD4 naive three. Whole-study findings and limits: Clonotypes shared by all four donors outscored non-shared clonotypes in generation probability. The sampled material consisted only of blood, and tissue repertoires are likely to differ.

Across several immunoSEQ plates, the genomic DNA of each subset was split evenly. The table came from immunoSEQ multiplex PCR; TCRdb's copy has only in-frame clones and leaves some out. The data contain millions of clones, approximately 95% of them singletons. Note on this clone: The antigen is unknown. Additional DNA sequences in this sample encode the identical CDR3.

Per germline, CDR1 SGDLS and CDR2 YYNGEE. The CDR3 is 14 residues long. V was clipped by 2 bases and J by 6 bases; unmatched bases: 5. Sequenced: naive CD4+ T cells sorted from blood. As for subset: CD45RA+ positively selected. The source of this sequence is a man younger than 35 in good health. The chain has TRBV9 and TRBJ2-3; 8 nucleotides line up with TRBD2. CDR3 loop: CASSVGLASDTQYF. For the CDR3, the DNA is TGTGCCAGCAGCGTCGGACTAGCTTCGGATACGCAGTATTTT.